This TCR beta chain derives from a study of a mutant IDH1 vaccine in newly diagnosed glioma. The germline gives CDR1 SGHDT, CDR2 YYEEEE. The CDR3 is made up of 16 amino acids. The V end was cut by 3 bases, the J end by 2 bases, with 17 bases between. Assay used: immunoSEQ multiplex PCR; TCRdb lists only in-frame clones, some missing. The table records 26,000 or so clones, 80% to 85% of them present only once. Worth noting for this clone: Its antigen is not known.

Time point in this sample: week 23, last vaccination. Alongside topical imiquimod, each dose of vaccine comprised 300 ug of mutant IDH1 20-mer peptide. V gene TRBV5-6 combines with J gene TRBJ1-1; TRBD1 might be the D (5 bases). This TCR derives from a woman aged 25 to 39 with glioma. The input for sequencing was PBMCs, taken from a glioma patient whose treatment included an IDH1 peptide vaccine. CDR3 in DNA: TGTGCCAGCAGCTCTGGGGGGACGTCTTTTAACACTGAAGCTTTCTTT. Translating it yields CASSSGGTSFNTEAFF.